This T cell receptor (beta chain) comes out of a study of T cells after yellow fever vaccination. Each CDR3 protein is one row after TCRdb ran MiXCR on the 5' RACE reads. In the table there are fewer than 85,000 distinct CDR3 sequences, around 7.7% of which are singletons. Per the germline V gene, CDR1 is MGHRA and CDR2 is YSYEKL. The CDR3 is 17 residues long. V was clipped by 1 base and J by 8 bases; unmatched bases: 9. This rearrangement joins TRBV4-1 to TRBJ2-1; 12 nucleotides line up with TRBD2. Here the sequenced sample was CD8+ T cells sorted from PBMCs, taken on the day of the yellow fever booster vaccination. This TCR derives from a man aged 30 to 39 who received the YFV17D yellow fever vaccine. CDR3 region: CASSQALAGGPLHEQFF. The DNA of the CDR3 is TGCGCCAGCAGCCAAGCCCTAGCGGGAGGGCCTTTGCATGAGCAGTTCTTC.